The present entry profiles one TCR beta chain with its context. Its matching antigen is unknown. The data were produced by immunoSEQ multiplex PCR, yet TCRdb's version contains in-frame clones alone and is incomplete. The repertoire includes about 130,000 clones, around nine tenths of them detected once, and 1.4% to 1.5% sits in the top ten. The entry originates in a study of cytomegalovirus exposure and HLA in healthy donors. Notes on the study in general: Cytomegalovirus-associated TCR beta chains were listed, numbering 164. Most TCR sequences showed up rarely, but some public TCRs showed up in many donors. In vitro checks showed that three CMV-associated chains really do target CMV antigens.

This CDR3 has 13 residues. The V gene lost 1 base and the J gene lost 5 bases, with 8 bases spanning the gap. Looked up from germline, CDR1 is SQVTM and CDR2 is ANQGSEA. V is TRBV29-1 and J is TRBJ2-2; unclear D gene. The source material was PBMCs. The sequence came from a man aged 25-45 years in good health and CMV-seronegative. The CDR3 loop is CSVEVARTGELFF. In DNA, the CDR3 is TGCAGCGTTGAAGTAGCAAGGACCGGGGAGCTGTTTTTT.